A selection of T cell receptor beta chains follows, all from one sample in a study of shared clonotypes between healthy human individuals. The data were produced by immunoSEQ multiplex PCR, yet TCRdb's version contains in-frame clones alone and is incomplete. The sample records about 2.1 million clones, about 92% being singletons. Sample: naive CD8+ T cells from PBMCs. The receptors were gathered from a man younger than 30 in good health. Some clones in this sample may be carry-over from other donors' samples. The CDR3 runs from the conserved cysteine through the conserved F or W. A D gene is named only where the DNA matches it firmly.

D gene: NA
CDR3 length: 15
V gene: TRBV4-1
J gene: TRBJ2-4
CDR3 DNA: TGCGCCAGCAGCCCCTCCCGGAGGGAAAAAAACATTCAGTACTTC
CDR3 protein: CASSPSRREKNIQYF

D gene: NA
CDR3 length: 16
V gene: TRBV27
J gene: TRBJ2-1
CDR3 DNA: TGTGCCAGCAGTTTACTTCATCCTAGCGCGGTTGATGAGCAGTTCTTC
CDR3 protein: CASSLLHPSAVDEQFF

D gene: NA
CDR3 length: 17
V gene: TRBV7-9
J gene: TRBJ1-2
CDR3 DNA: TGTGCCAGCAGCTTATCCGGGACGGAGACTTTTAACTATGGCTACACCTTC
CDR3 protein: CASSLSGTETFNYGYTF

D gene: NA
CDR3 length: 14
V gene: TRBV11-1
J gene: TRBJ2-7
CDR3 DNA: TGTGCCAGCAGCCCCCCCTCGTGGGCAAGCGAGCAGTACTTC
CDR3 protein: CASSPPSWASEQYF

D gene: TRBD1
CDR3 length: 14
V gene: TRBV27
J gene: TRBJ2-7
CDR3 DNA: TGTGCCAGCAGTTTGGGACAGGGTAACTACGAGCAGTACTTC
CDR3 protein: CASSLGQGNYEQYF

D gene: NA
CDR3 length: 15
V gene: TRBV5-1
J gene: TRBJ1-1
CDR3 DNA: TGCGCCAGCAGCCCCGGGACGGCCATGAACACTGAAGCTTTCTTT
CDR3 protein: CASSPGTAMNTEAFF

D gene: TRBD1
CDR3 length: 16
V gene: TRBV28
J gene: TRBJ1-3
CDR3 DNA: TGTGCCACTACACTTGACAGGGGGTACTCTGGAAACACCATATATTTT
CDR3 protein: CATTLDRGYSGNTIYF

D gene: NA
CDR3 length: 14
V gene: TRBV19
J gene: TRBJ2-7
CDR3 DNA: TGTGCCAGTAGTATAGGAGTAGGATCCTACGAGCAGTACTTC
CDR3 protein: CASSIGVGSYEQYF

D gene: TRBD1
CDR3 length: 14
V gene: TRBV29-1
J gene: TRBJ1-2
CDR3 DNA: TGCAGCGTTGAAGACGTCGGGGACAGCTATGGCTACACCTTC
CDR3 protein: CSVEDVGDSYGYTF

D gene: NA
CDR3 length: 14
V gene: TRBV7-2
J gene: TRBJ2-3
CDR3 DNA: TGTGCCAGCAGTTATACAGAGGGGGCAGATACGCAGTATTTT
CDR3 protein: CASSYTEGADTQYF

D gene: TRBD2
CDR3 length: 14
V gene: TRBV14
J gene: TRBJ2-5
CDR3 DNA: TGTGCCAGCAGCCAAACAGAAGCGGGGTGGACCCAGTACTTC
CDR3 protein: CASSQTEAGWTQYF

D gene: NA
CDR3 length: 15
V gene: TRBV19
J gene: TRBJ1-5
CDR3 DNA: TGTGCCAGTAGTATAGTGCCGGGAGTTTTCCAGCCCCAGCATTTT
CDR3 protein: CASSIVPGVFQPQHF